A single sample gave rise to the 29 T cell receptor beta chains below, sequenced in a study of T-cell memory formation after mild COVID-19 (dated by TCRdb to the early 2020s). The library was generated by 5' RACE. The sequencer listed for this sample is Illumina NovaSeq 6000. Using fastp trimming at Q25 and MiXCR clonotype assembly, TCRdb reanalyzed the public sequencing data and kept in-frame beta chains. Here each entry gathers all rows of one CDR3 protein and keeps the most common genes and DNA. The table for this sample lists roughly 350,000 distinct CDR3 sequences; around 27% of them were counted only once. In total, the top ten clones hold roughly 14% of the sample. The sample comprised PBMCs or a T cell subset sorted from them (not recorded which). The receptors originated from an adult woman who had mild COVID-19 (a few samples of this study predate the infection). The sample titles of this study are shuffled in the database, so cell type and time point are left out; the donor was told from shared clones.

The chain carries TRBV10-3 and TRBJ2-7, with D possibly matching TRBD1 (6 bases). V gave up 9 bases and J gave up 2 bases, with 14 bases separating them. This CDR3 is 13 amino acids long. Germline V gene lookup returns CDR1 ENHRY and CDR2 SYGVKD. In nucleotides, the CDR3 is TGTGCCATAAGACAGGACATACCCTACGAGCAGTACTTC. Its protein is CAIRQDIPYEQYF.

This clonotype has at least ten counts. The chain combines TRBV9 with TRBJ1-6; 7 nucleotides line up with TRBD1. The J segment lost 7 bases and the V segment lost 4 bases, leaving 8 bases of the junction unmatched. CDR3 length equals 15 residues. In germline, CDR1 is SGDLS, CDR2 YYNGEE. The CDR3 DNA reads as TGTGCCAGCAGCCCACGGACAGGAGTAAATTCACCCCTCCACTTT. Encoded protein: CASSPRTGVNSPLHF.

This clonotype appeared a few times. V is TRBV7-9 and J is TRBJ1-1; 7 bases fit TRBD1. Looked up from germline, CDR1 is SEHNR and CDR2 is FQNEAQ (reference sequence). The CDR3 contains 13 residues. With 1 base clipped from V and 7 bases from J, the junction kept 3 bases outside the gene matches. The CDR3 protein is CASSLVRDSEAFF. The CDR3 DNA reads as TGTGCCAGCAGCTTAGTTCGGGACAGTGAAGCTTTCTTT.

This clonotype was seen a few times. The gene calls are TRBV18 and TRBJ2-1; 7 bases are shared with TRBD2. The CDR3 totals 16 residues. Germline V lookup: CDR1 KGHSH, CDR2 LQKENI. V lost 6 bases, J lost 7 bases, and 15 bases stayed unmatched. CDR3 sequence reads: CASSPPRASGRNEQFF. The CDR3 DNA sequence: TGTGCCAGCTCTCCCCCTAGGGCTAGCGGACGGAATGAGCAGTTCTTC.

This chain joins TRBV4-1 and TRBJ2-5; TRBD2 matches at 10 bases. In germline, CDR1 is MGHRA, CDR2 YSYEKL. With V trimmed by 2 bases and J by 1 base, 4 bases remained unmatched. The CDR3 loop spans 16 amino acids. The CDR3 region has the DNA TGCGCCAGCAGCCAATTCGCTAGCGGGGGCCAAGAGACCCAGTACTTC. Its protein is CASSQFASGGQETQYF.

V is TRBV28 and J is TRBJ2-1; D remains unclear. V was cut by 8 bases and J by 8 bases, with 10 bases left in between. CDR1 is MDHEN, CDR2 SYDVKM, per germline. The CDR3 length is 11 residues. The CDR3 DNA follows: TGTGCCAGCCGTCGGCGGCATGAGCAGTTCTTC. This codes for CASRRRHEQFF. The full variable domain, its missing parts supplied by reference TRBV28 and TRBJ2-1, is DVKVTQSSRYLVKRTGEKVFLECVQDMDHENMFWYRQDPGLGLRLIYFSYDVKMKEKGDIPEGYSVSREKKERFSLILESASTNQTSMYLCASRRRHEQFFGPGTRLTVL.

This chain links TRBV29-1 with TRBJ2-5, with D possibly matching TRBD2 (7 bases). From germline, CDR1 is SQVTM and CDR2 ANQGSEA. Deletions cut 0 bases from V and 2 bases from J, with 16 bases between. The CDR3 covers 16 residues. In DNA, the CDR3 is TGCAGCGTTGAAGACTGGCAAAGGGGGGGTCAAGAGACCCAGTACTTC. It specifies CSVEDWQRGGQETQYF.

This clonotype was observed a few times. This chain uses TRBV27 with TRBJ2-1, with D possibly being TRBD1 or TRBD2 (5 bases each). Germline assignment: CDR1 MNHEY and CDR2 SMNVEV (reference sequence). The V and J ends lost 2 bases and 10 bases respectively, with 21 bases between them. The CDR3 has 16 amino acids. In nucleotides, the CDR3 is TGTGCCAGCAGTTTAGACGGGGCCGCGAGGTTAACGGAGCAGTTCTTC. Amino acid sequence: CASSLDGAARLTEQFF.

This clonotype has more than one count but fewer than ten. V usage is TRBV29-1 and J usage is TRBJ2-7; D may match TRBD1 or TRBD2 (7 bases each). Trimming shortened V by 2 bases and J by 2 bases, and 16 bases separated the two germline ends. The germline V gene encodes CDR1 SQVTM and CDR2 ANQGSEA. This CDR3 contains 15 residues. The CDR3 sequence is CSVERAGQTTYEQYF. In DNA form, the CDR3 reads TGCAGCGTTGAAAGAGCGGGACAGACTACCTACGAGCAGTACTTC.

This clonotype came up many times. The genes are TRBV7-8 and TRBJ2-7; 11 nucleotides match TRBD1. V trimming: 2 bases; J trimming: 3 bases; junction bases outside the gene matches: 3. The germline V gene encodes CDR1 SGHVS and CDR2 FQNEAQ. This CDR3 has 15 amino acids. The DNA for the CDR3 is TGTGCCAGCAGCTTAACCGGGACAGGGGGCTACGAGCAGTACTTC. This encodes CASSLTGTGGYEQYF.

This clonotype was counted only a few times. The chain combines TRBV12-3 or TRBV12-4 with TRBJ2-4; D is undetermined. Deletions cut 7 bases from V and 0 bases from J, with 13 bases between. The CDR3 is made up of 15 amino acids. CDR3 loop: CASTPAAQAKNIQYF. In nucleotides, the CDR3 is TGTGCCAGCACTCCGGCGGCTCAAGCCAAAAACATTCAGTACTTC.

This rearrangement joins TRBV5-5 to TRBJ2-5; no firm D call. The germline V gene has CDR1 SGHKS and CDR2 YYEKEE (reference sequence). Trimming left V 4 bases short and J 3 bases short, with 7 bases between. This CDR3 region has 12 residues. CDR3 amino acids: CASSAEEETQYF. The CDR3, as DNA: TGTGCCAGCAGCGCAGAGGAAGAGACCCAGTACTTC.

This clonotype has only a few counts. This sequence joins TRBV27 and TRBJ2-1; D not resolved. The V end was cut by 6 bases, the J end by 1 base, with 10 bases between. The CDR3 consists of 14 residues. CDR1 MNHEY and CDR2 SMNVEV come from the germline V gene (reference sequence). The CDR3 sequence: CASRTPGSYNEQFF. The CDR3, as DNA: TGTGCCAGCAGGACCCCCGGGTCCTACAATGAGCAGTTCTTC.

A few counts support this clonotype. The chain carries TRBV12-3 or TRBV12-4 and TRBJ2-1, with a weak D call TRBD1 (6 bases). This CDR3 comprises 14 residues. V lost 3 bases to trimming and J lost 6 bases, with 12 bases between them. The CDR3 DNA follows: TGTGCCAGCAGTTTGGGCCTGGGGGCCAATGAGCAGTTCTTC. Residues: CASSLGLGANEQFF.

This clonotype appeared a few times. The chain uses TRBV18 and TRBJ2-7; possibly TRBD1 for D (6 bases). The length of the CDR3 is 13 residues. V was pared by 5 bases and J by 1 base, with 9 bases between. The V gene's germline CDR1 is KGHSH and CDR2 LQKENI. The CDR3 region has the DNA TGTGCCAGCTCAGGGGGACAATCCTACGAGCAGTACTTC. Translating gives CASSGGQSYEQYF.

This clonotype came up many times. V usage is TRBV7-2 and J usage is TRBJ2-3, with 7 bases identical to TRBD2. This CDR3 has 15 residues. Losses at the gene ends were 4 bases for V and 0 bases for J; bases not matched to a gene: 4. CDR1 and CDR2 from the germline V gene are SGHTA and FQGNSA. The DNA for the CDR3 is TGTGCCAGCAGCTCCCTAGCGGCTAGCACAGATACGCAGTATTTT. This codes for CASSSLAASTDTQYF.

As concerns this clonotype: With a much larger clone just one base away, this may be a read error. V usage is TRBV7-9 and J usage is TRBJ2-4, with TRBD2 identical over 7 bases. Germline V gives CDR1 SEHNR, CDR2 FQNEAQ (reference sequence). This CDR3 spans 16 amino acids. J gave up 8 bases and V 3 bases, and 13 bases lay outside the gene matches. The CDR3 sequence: CASSFGRAGTADIQYF. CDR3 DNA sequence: TGTGCCAGCAGCTTCGGACGAGCGGGGACTGCAGACATTCAGTACTTC.

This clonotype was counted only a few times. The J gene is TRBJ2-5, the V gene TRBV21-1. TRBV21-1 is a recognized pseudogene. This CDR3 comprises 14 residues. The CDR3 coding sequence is TGTGCCAGCAGCAAAGGGCAGAGGAAAGAGACCCAGTACTTC. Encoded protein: CASSKGQRKETQYF.

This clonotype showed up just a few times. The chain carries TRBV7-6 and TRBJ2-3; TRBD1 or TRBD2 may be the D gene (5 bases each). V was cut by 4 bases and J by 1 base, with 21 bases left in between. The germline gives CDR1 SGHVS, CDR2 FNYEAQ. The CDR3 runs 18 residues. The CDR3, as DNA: TGTGCCAGCAGCTCCGGGACCAGAAGCTATCGCGGCACAGATACGCAGTATTTT. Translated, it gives CASSSGTRSYRGTDTQYF.

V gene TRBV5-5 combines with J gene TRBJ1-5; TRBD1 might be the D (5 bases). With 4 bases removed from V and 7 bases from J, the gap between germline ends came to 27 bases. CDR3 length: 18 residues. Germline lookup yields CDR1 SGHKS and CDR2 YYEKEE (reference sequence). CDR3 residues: CASSPRGGGFREEQPQHF. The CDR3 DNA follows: TGTGCCAGCAGCCCTCGTGGGGGGGGTTTTCGGGAGGAGCAGCCCCAGCATTTT. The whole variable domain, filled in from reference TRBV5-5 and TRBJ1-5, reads DAGVTQSPTHLIKTRGQQVTLRCSPISGHKSVSWYQQVLGQGPQFIFQYYEKEERGRGNFPDRFSARQFPNYSSELNVNALLLGDSALYLCASSPRGGGFREEQPQHFGDGTRLSIL.

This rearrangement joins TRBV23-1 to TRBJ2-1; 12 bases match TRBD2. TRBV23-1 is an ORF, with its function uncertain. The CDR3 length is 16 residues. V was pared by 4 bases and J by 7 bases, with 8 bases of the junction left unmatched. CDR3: CASSPIQGLAGNEQFF. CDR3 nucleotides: TGCGCCAGCAGTCCAATTCAGGGACTAGCGGGTAATGAGCAGTTCTTC.

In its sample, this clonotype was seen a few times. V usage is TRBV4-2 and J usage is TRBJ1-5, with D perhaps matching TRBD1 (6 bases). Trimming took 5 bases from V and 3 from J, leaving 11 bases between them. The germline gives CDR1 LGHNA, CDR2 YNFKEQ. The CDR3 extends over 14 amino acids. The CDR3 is CASSAHRVNQPQHF. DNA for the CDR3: TGTGCCAGCAGCGCCCACAGGGTCAATCAGCCCCAGCATTTT.

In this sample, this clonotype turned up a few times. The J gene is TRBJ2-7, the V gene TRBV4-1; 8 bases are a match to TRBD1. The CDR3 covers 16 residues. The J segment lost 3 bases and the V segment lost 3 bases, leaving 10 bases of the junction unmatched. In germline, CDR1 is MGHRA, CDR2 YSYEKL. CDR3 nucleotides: TGCGCCAGCAGCCACCTCCTCCGGGACAGGAACTACGAGCAGTACTTC. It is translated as CASSHLLRDRNYEQYF.

The DNA of the CDR3 is TGTGCCAGCAGCCCGTCGGGGTTGGGTGGCTACACCTTC. This encodes CASSPSGLGGYTF. The V call is TRBV5-6, the J call TRBJ1-2; D unclear. CDR3 size: 13 residues. CDR1 is SGHDT, CDR2 YYEEEE, per germline. Trimming stripped 4 bases from V and 7 bases from J, with 14 bases between.

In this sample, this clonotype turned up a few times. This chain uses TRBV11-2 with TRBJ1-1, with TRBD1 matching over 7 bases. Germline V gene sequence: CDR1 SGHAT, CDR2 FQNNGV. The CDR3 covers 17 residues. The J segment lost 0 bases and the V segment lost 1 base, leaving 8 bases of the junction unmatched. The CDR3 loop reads CASSLGIQGMVNTEAFF. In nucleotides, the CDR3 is TGTGCCAGCAGCTTAGGCATACAGGGGATGGTGAACACTGAAGCTTTCTTT.

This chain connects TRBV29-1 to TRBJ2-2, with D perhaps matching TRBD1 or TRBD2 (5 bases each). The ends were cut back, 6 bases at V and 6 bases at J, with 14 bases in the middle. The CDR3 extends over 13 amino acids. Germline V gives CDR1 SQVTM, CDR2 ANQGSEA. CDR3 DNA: TGCAGCGTGGCCGGGACGTTCTCCGGGGAGCTGTTTTTT. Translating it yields CSVAGTFSGELFF.

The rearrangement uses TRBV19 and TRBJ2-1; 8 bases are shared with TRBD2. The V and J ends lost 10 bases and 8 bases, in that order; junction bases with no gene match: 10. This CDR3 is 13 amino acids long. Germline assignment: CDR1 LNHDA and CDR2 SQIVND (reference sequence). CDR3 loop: CATVAGLGDEQFF. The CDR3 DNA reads TGTGCCACCGTAGCGGGACTGGGCGATGAGCAGTTCTTC.

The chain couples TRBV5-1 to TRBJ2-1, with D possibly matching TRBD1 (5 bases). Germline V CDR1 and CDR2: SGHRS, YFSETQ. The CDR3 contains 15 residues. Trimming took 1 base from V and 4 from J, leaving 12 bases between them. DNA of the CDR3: TGCGCCAGCAGCTTGAGCAGGGTAGGTTACAATGAGCAGTTCTTC. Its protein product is CASSLSRVGYNEQFF.

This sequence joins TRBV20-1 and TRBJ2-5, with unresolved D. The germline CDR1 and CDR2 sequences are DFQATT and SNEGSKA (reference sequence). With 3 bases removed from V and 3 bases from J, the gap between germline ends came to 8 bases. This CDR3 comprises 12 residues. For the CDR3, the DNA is TGCAGTGCTAGTGTACAGAAAGAGACCCAGTACTTC. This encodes CSASVQKETQYF.